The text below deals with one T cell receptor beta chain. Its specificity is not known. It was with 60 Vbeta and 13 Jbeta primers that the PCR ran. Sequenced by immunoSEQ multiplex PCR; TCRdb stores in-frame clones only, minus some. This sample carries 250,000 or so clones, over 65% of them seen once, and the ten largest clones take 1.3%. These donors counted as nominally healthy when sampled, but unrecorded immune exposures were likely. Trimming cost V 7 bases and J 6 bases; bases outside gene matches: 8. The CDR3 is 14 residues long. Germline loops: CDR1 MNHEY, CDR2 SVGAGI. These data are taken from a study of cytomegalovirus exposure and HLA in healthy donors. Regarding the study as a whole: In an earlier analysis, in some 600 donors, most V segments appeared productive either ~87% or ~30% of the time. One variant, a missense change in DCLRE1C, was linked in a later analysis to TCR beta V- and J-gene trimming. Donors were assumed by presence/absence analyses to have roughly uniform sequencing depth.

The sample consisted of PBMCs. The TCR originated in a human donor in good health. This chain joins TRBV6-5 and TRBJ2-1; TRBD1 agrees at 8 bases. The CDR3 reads CASKDRERFNEQFF. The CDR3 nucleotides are TGTGCCAGCAAGGACAGGGAACGTTTCAATGAGCAGTTCTTC.